This T cell receptor (beta chain) was captured by sequencing in a study of blood T cell repertoires in COVID-19. Overall study: T cells, B-cell-depleted T cells, or PBMCs provided the cDNA or gDNA that served as material.

CDR1 and CDR2 (germline): MNHEY, SMNVEV (reference sequence). This CDR3 has 15 residues. Trimming stripped 5 bases from V and 3 bases from J, with 11 bases between. Assay: immunoSEQ multiplex PCR; the TCRdb copy retains only in-frame clones and omits some. The top ten hold about 0.83% of the sample, which has a few hundred thousand clones, approximately 90% seen once. Participants were aged about 18 to 89 years from approximately 24 US areas. Exposed participants encountered a COVID-19 case during the 2 weeks preceding study entry. The sequenced sample consisted of PBMCs or T cells enriched from blood (not recorded which). This receptor was identified in a woman aged 40 to 49 who had been exposed to COVID-19. The chain joins TRBV27 to TRBJ2-6; D call uncertain. The CDR3 coding sequence is TGTGCCAGCAGTCTTTCGGTGCGTGGGGCCAACGTCCTGACTTTC. Translation gives CASSLSVRGANVLTF.